The 22 T cell receptor beta chains listed next were all sequenced from one sample in a study of control samples from healthy donors and cancer patients. Measured with immunoSEQ multiplex PCR; TCRdb has only the in-frame clones, and not every one. Counted here are about 110,000 clones, approximately 80% occurring once; the ten biggest clones make up 6.5%. Sequenced: blood. These receptor sequences come from a man aged 18-30 years in good health.

The gene calls are TRBV11-2 and TRBJ1-5; D not certain. Germline loops: CDR1 SGHAT, CDR2 FQNNGV. The V end was cut by 5 bases, the J end by 7 bases, with 18 bases between. The CDR3 extends over 15 amino acids. CDR3 coding DNA: TGTGCCAGCAGCGTCGGCTGGGCCAGTGGACAGCCCCAGCATTTT. Amino acids: CASSVGWASGQPQHF.

This chain connects TRBV5-4 to TRBJ2-3, with D possibly matching TRBD1 (6 bases). CDR3 size: 15 residues. The ends were cut back, 4 bases at V and 0 bases at J, with 12 bases in the middle. Germline values: CDR1 SGHNT, CDR2 YYREEE (reference sequence). This chain's CDR3 is CASSPRGTSTDTQYF. In DNA form, the CDR3 reads TGTGCCAGCAGCCCGAGGGGGACGAGCACAGATACGCAGTATTTT.

V gene TRBV28 combines with J gene TRBJ2-7; 8 bases match TRBD1. V trimming: 5 bases; J trimming: 7 bases; junction bases outside the gene matches: 4. This CDR3 has 12 residues. CDR1 is MDHEN and CDR2 is SYDVKM in the germline V gene. The CDR3 here is CASSTRGREQYF. The CDR3 coding sequence is TGTGCCAGCAGTACCAGGGGGCGGGAGCAGTACTTC.

The chain recombines TRBV5-1 with TRBJ2-5; a possible D gene is TRBD1 (6 bases). Germline V gene data show CDR1 as SGHRS and CDR2 as YFSETQ. V lost 4 bases and J 5 bases, leaving 9 bases between the germline ends. The CDR3 is made up of 12 amino acids. The CDR3 loop is CASSLQGETQYF. Here the CDR3 DNA reads TGCGCCAGCAGCCTCCAGGGGGAGACCCAGTACTTC.

V and J are TRBV4-1 and TRBJ1-4, with no clear D. V dropped 2 bases and J dropped 7 bases, with 17 bases sitting between them. CDR1 is MGHRA and CDR2 is YSYEKL in the germline V gene. The CDR3 spans 16 residues. The CDR3 sequence: CASSQWTALMGEKLFF. CDR3 in DNA: TGCGCCAGCAGCCAATGGACTGCCTTAATGGGTGAAAAACTGTTTTTT.

This chain joins TRBV10-3 and TRBJ1-3; tentative D call: TRBD1 (6 bases). CDR1 and CDR2 from the germline V gene are ENHRY and SYGVKD. V lost 10 bases and J 0 bases, leaving 16 bases between the germline ends. This CDR3 has 15 residues. The CDR3 sequence is CATLGRGHSGNTIYF. CDR3 DNA sequence: TGTGCCACCCTTGGGCGGGGGCACTCTGGAAACACCATATATTTT.

This chain joins TRBV5-1 and TRBJ1-5; D not certain. The CDR3 totals 13 residues. Looked up from germline, CDR1 is SGHRS and CDR2 is YFSETQ. Trimming stripped 0 bases from V and 7 bases from J, with 8 bases between. The CDR3 DNA is TGCGCCAGCAGCTTGGCCGTAGGGCAGCCCCAGCATTTT. It translates to CASSLAVGQPQHF. Variable domain in full (rest from reference TRBV5-1 and TRBJ1-5): KAGVTQTPRYLIKTRGQQVTLSCSPISGHRSVSWYQQTPGQGLQFLFEYFSETQRNKGNFPGRFSGRQFSNSRSEMNVSTLELGDSALYLCASSLAVGQPQHFGDGTRLSIL.

This clone was detected only once. V and J are TRBV24-1 and TRBJ2-3; D gene unclear. V gave up 5 bases and J gave up 0 bases, with 5 bases separating them. Germline-derived CDR1 and CDR2 are KGHDR and SFDVKD. This CDR3 is built from 13 residues. The CDR3 coding sequence is TGTGCCACCAGTGTCGCTAGCACAGATACGCAGTATTTT. Translation: CATSVASTDTQYF.

The V call is TRBV5-1, the J call TRBJ1-2; D is perhaps TRBD1 (5 bases). The V gene's germline CDR1 is SGHRS and CDR2 YFSETQ. With 0 bases removed from V and 6 bases from J, the gap between germline ends came to 9 bases. The CDR3 has 13 residues. The chain's CDR3 is CASSLGAGHGYTF. CDR3 DNA: TGCGCCAGCAGCTTGGGGGCGGGGCATGGCTACACCTTC.

Notes on this clone: The same CDR3 arises from other DNA sequences in this sample as well. This chain links TRBV6-5 with TRBJ2-5; D is unclear. From germline, CDR1 is MNHEY and CDR2 SVGAGI. V lost 0 bases and J 5 bases, leaving 1 base between the germline ends. This CDR3 is built from 11 residues. The CDR3 here is CASSYSETQYF. The CDR3 DNA reads as TGTGCCAGCAGTTACTCGGAGACCCAGTACTTC.

In DNA, the CDR3 is TGTGCCAGCAGCCAAGATCTGGGAACAGGGAGTATCAAAAACATTCAGTACTTC. Its translation: CASSQDLGTGSIKNIQYF. The rearrangement links TRBV4-2 to TRBJ2-4; D might be TRBD1 (6 bases). The germline gives CDR1 LGHNA, CDR2 YNFKEQ. There are 18 residues in the CDR3. V shed 0 bases and J shed 3 bases, with 18 bases lying between them.

The chain employs TRBV3-1 (or the pseudogene TRBV3-2) and TRBJ1-5, with D possibly TRBD1 on 5 matching bases. The germline V gene encodes CDR1 LGHDT and CDR2 YNNKEL (reference sequence). CDR3 length: 14 residues. The ends were cut back, 2 bases at V and 7 bases at J, with 12 bases in the middle. The CDR3 DNA is TGTGCCAGCAGCCAAACGGGGGTATGGCAGCCCCAGCATTTT. Amino acids: CASSQTGVWQPQHF.

The chain joins TRBV27 to TRBJ1-6; 7 nucleotides align to TRBD1. CDR1 is MNHEY and CDR2 is SMNVEV in the germline V gene (reference sequence). The trim removed 5 bases at V and 12 bases at J, leaving 19 bases unmatched. The CDR3 spans 17 residues. The CDR3 reads CASSPPWDRSIPLPLHF. The CDR3 bases are TGTGCCAGCAGTCCACCATGGGACAGAAGCATACCTCTACCCCTCCACTTT.

V usage is TRBV9 and J usage is TRBJ1-4, with unresolved D. The CDR3 is 14 amino acids. V was trimmed by 2 bases and J by 4 bases, leaving 9 bases between them. Per germline, CDR1 SGDLS and CDR2 YYNGEE. CDR3 protein: CASSVSWVNEKLFF. Here the CDR3 DNA reads TGTGCCAGCAGCGTTAGTTGGGTTAATGAAAAACTGTTTTTT.

CDR3: CASGYTGELFF. CDR3 DNA: TGTGCCAGCGGGTACACCGGGGAGCTGTTTTTT. V is TRBV6-5 and J is TRBJ2-2; D is uncertain. This CDR3 has 11 residues. Germline assignment: CDR1 MNHEY and CDR2 SVGAGI. With 8 bases removed from V and 3 bases from J, the gap between germline ends came to 4 bases.

The rearrangement links TRBV11-2 to TRBJ1-2; 8 bases are a match to TRBD1. This CDR3 is 13 amino acids long. Losses at the gene ends were 5 bases for V and 4 bases for J; bases not matched to a gene: 3. CDR1 is SGHAT and CDR2 is FQNNGV in the germline V gene. The CDR3 DNA sequence: TGTGCCAGCAGCCCGGACAGGGTCTATGGCTACACCTTC. This translates into CASSPDRVYGYTF.

The chain links TRBV19 to TRBJ1-5; D uncertain. Trimming stripped 4 bases from V and 0 bases from J, with 10 bases between. Germline loops: CDR1 LNHDA, CDR2 SQIVND (reference sequence). This CDR3 spans 15 amino acids. Written as DNA, the CDR3 is TGTGCCAGTAGTAGGGAAAAACATAGCAATCAGCCCCAGCATTTT. This encodes CASSREKHSNQPQHF.

The chain is built from TRBV15 and TRBJ2-5; the match to TRBD2 covers 13 bases. CDR1 and CDR2 from the germline V gene are LNHNV and YYDKDF (reference sequence). The J segment lost 1 base and the V segment lost 3 bases, leaving 8 bases of the junction unmatched. The CDR3 extends over 18 amino acids. The CDR3 loop is CATSRGGLAGASQETQYF. DNA for the CDR3: TGTGCCACCAGCAGGGGCGGACTAGCGGGGGCGAGCCAAGAGACCCAGTACTTC.

This clone was counted once. This chain joins TRBV11-2 and TRBJ2-1; 8 bases match TRBD1. Germline CDR1 is SGHAT and CDR2 is FQNNGV. This CDR3 is built from 15 residues. V was pared by 5 bases and J by 3 bases, with 6 bases of the junction left unmatched. The CDR3 coding sequence is TGTGCCAGCAGCCGCGAGACAGGGGTCTACAATGAGCAGTTCTTC. Translating gives CASSRETGVYNEQFF.

The chain has TRBV2 and TRBJ1-2; 12 bases line up with TRBD1. CDR3 length: 15 amino acids. Germline CDR1 reads SNHLY; CDR2 reads FYNNEI. Unmatched junction bases numbered 8, after V lost 7 bases and J lost 5 bases. The CDR3 sequence is CASIRGQGAPYGYTF. In nucleotides, the CDR3 is TGTGCCAGCATACGGGGACAGGGGGCGCCTTATGGCTACACCTTC.

The rearrangement links TRBV6-5 to TRBJ1-2, with 7 nucleotides matching TRBD1. The germline gives CDR1 MNHEY, CDR2 SVGAGI. Losses at the gene ends were 2 bases for V and 8 bases for J; bases not matched to a gene: 14. This CDR3 is 16 amino acids long. The CDR3 loop reads CASSYGAGGGSGGYTF. CDR3 DNA sequence: TGTGCCAGCAGTTACGGCGCAGGGGGTGGTTCGGGCGGCTACACCTTC.

In this sample, this clone turned up a few times. The chain links TRBV6-5 to TRBJ2-3; no reliable D call. This CDR3 has 11 amino acids. V lost 6 bases, J lost 5 bases, and 6 bases lay in between. Per germline, CDR1 MNHEY and CDR2 SVGAGI. CDR3 in amino acids: CASRRGDTQYF. For the CDR3, the DNA is TGTGCCAGCAGGCGAGGAGATACGCAGTATTTT.